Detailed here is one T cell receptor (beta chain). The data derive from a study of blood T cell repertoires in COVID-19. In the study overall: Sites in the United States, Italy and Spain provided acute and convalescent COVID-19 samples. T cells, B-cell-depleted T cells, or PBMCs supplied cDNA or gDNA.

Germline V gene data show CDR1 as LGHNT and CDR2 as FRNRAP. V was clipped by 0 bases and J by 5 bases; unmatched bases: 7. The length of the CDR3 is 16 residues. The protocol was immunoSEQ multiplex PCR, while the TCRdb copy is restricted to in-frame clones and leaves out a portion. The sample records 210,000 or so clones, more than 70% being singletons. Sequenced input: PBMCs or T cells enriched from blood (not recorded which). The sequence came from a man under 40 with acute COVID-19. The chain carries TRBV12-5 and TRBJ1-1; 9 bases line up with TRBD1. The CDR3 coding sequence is TGTGCTAGTGGTTTGGTTCTACAGGGGGCGCGGACTGAAGCTTTCTTT. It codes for CASGLVLQGARTEAFF.